The 32 T cell receptor beta chains below all came from one sample that was sequenced in a study of cytomegalovirus exposure and HLA in healthy donors. Use of 60 Vbeta and 13 Jbeta primers characterized the PCR. Only in-frame clones appear in the TCRdb table, and some are missing; sequencing was by immunoSEQ multiplex PCR. Of more than 85,000 clones listed, around 72% are singletons. Input material: PBMCs. The receptor set was obtained from a male donor in good health and CMV-seronegative.

This chain connects TRBV6-1 to TRBJ2-3; 8 bases map to TRBD2. Trimming at V came to 3 bases and at J to 6 bases, leaving 5 bases not matched to a gene. CDR3 length: 14 residues. Germline CDR1 is MNHNS and CDR2 is SASEGT. CDR3 nucleotide sequence: TGTGCCAGCAGTGAGGTCGGGAGGGGGGATACGCAGTATTTT. Residues: CASSEVGRGDTQYF.

The CDR3 bases are TGTGCCAGCAGTGAAAACGGAGGCTCTGGGGCCAACGTCCTGACTTTC. Its protein is CASSENGGSGANVLTF. The gene calls are TRBV6-1 and TRBJ2-6; perhaps TRBD2 as D (5 bases). V gave up 2 bases and J gave up 0 bases, with 8 bases separating them. The germline gives CDR1 MNHNS, CDR2 SASEGT. The CDR3 totals 16 residues.

The chain uses TRBV7-2 and TRBJ2-7, with TRBD2 identical over 11 bases. Losses at the gene ends were 3 bases for V and 1 base for J; bases not matched to a gene: 2. The length of the CDR3 is 15 residues. Germline loops: CDR1 SGHTA, CDR2 FQGNSA. This CDR3 reads CASSFTSGGSYEQYF. CDR3 nucleotides: TGTGCCAGCAGCTTTACTAGCGGGGGTTCCTACGAGCAGTACTTC.

The CDR3 region is CASSLVGRAADTQYF. The CDR3, as DNA: TGTGCCAGCAGCTTAGTCGGGAGGGCCGCAGATACGCAGTATTTT. The chain links TRBV7-2 to TRBJ2-3; TRBD2 agrees at 8 bases. Germline loops: CDR1 SGHTA, CDR2 FQGNSA. The CDR3 spans 15 residues. Trimming at V came to 1 base and at J to 4 bases, leaving 4 bases not matched to a gene.

This rearrangement joins TRBV6-5 to TRBJ2-1; 11 bases align to TRBD2. V trimming: 4 bases; J trimming: 5 bases; junction bases outside the gene matches: 4. This CDR3 region has 15 residues. The germline V gene encodes CDR1 MNHEY and CDR2 SVGAGI. In nucleotides, the CDR3 is TGTGCCAGCAGTTTGACTAGCGGGACGAACAATGAGCAGTTCTTC. Translated: CASSLTSGTNNEQFF.

This sequence joins TRBV7-2 and TRBJ2-3; D is unclear. CDR3 size: 14 residues. Germline CDR1 is SGHTA and CDR2 is FQGNSA. Trimming cost V 4 bases and J 2 bases, with 10 bases left between them. The CDR3 sequence: CASSSSTFTDTQYF. The CDR3 DNA is TGTGCCAGCAGCTCTTCAACATTCACAGATACGCAGTATTTT.

V usage is TRBV11-1 and J usage is TRBJ1-1; possibly TRBD1 for D (6 bases). CDR3 length: 12 residues. CDR1 and CDR2 (germline): SGHAT, FQDESV (reference sequence). Trimming pared 4 bases from V and 6 bases from J, leaving 9 bases between. Here the CDR3 DNA reads TGTGCCAGCAGCTCGGACAGATCTGAAGCTTTCTTT. Residues: CASSSDRSEAFF.

The chain uses TRBV19 and TRBJ2-1; 7 bases are a match to TRBD1. The length of the CDR3 is 16 residues. Germline lookup yields CDR1 LNHDA and CDR2 SQIVND (reference sequence). The trim removed 6 bases at V and 0 bases at J, leaving 8 bases unmatched. The CDR3 DNA reads TGTGCCAGTAGCGGTGGGACAGAGAGCTCCTACAATGAGCAGTTCTTC. Translating it yields CASSGGTESSYNEQFF.

This clone was recorded a few times. The CDR3 coding sequence is TGTGCCAGCAGTGACCTTCCCGGGGGGACCGGGGCCAACGTCCTGACTTTC. Protein product: CASSDLPGGTGANVLTF. The chain has TRBV6-1 and TRBJ2-6, with 7 nucleotides matching TRBD2. This CDR3 region has 17 residues. The V segment lost 3 bases and the J segment 4 bases; nucleotides outside the gene matches: 9. CDR1 is MNHNS, CDR2 SASEGT, per germline.

Only one count was recorded for this clone. The V gene is TRBV18, the J gene TRBJ2-7; the D gene is possibly TRBD2 (5 bases). Trimming left V 3 bases short and J 6 bases short, with 9 bases between. The CDR3 is 12 residues long. The germline CDR1 and CDR2 sequences are KGHSH and LQKENI. For the CDR3, the DNA is TGTGCCAGCTCACCCCAGGACTCCGAGCAGTACTTC. It encodes CASSPQDSEQYF.

The gene calls are TRBV30 and TRBJ2-5, with D unresolved. Germline V gene sequence: CDR1 GTSNPN, CDR2 SVGIG (reference sequence). V was pared by 1 base and J by 5 bases, with 17 bases between. This CDR3 contains 15 residues. The CDR3 here is CAWSGSLVLRETQYF. The CDR3 DNA is TGTGCCTGGAGTGGAAGCCTAGTCTTACGGGAGACCCAGTACTTC.

The chain links TRBV9 to TRBJ1-3, with 10 bases aligning to TRBD1. The V gene's germline CDR1 is SGDLS and CDR2 YYNGEE. The CDR3 length is 17 residues. After removal of 4 bases from V and 1 base from J, the junction contained 8 bases not matched to a gene. The CDR3 DNA follows: TGTGCCAGCAGCTGGGGACAGGGGATAGGATCTGGAAACACCATATATTTT. Its protein is CASSWGQGIGSGNTIYF.

The chain couples TRBV5-1 to TRBJ2-2, with D unclear. The CDR3 consists of 15 residues. The germline V gene encodes CDR1 SGHRS and CDR2 YFSETQ. V gave up 3 bases and J gave up 0 bases, with 9 bases separating them. CDR3 residues: CASSSTGSNTGELFF. DNA for the CDR3: TGCGCCAGCAGCTCTACGGGTTCGAACACCGGGGAGCTGTTTTTT.

V gene TRBV27 combines with J gene TRBJ2-3; D not resolved. CDR3 length: 12 amino acids. Germline V CDR1 and CDR2: MNHEY, SMNVEV (reference sequence). V dropped 7 bases and J dropped 6 bases, with 11 bases sitting between them. The CDR3 region is CASISSADTQYF. CDR3 nucleotide sequence: TGTGCCAGCATCTCAAGTGCGGATACGCAGTATTTT.

This chain joins TRBV21-1 and TRBJ2-3; the table's D gene call, TRBD2, was not cross checked with the DNA. TRBV21-1 constitutes a pseudogene. The CDR3 length is 15 residues. CDR3 bases: TGTGCCAGCAGCAAAGACACTAGCGGAAAAGATACGCAGTATTTT. Amino acids: CASSKDTSGKDTQYF.

V gene TRBV18 combines with J gene TRBJ1-1; D call uncertain. The germline V gene has CDR1 KGHSH and CDR2 LQKENI. The CDR3 consists of 14 residues. V was pared by 3 bases and J by 4 bases, with 12 bases between. The CDR3 bases are TGTGCCAGCTCACCCCCCGAGGCATCCACTGAAGCTTTCTTT. Amino acids: CASSPPEASTEAFF.

Concerning this clone: At one of its ends the junction is not consistent with the germline gene, which may arise from a read error. The V call is TRBV7-9, the J call TRBJ2-7; 7 bases line up with TRBD1. Germline V gene sequence: CDR1 SEHNR, CDR2 FQNEAQ (reference sequence). The CDR3 has 15 residues. The CDR3 here is CSSSLAGTVANEQYF. The CDR3, as DNA: TGTTCCAGCAGCTTAGCCGGGACAGTGGCGAACGAGCAGTACTTC.

The CDR3 region is CASSSKESGSLRNEQFF. The CDR3 nucleotides are TGTGCCAGCAGCAGTAAAGAAAGCGGGAGTTTGAGGAATGAGCAGTTCTTC. This chain connects TRBV27 to TRBJ2-1; 8 nucleotides line up with TRBD2. CDR1 and CDR2 (germline): MNHEY, SMNVEV (reference sequence). The length of the CDR3 is 17 residues. J lost 7 bases, V lost 6 bases, and 17 bases had no gene match.

V usage is TRBV28 and J usage is TRBJ2-7; D not resolved. CDR1 and CDR2 from the germline V gene are MDHEN and SYDVKM. CDR3 length: 14 amino acids. Trimming removed 2 bases from V and 3 bases from J, with 11 bases in between. This CDR3 reads CASSLGVPDYEQYF. The CDR3 coding sequence is TGTGCCAGCAGTTTAGGAGTTCCGGACTACGAGCAGTACTTC.

The V and J genes are TRBV7-6 and TRBJ2-7; 8 bases are a match to TRBD1. The CDR3 is 15 residues long. The V and J ends lost 5 bases and 3 bases, in that order; junction bases with no gene match: 9. Germline assignment: CDR1 SGHVS and CDR2 FNYEAQ. The CDR3 region has the DNA TGTGCCAGCAGCGGTCGCCGGACAGGGCACTACGAGCAGTACTTC. Protein sequence: CASSGRRTGHYEQYF.

The chain joins TRBV28 to TRBJ1-2; 9 nucleotides line up with TRBD1. CDR3 length: 14 amino acids. Trimming removed 10 bases from V and 1 base from J; junction bases left unmatched: 7. Germline CDR1 reads MDHEN; CDR2 reads SYDVKM. This chain's CDR3 is CATAQGAGNYGYTF. The CDR3 DNA reads TGTGCCACCGCACAGGGGGCCGGTAACTATGGCTACACCTTC.

This chain links TRBV4-1 with TRBJ2-1; 9 bases are shared with TRBD1. CDR1 is MGHRA and CDR2 is YSYEKL in the germline V gene. Unmatched junction bases numbered 10, after V lost 4 bases and J lost 6 bases. This CDR3 has 16 amino acids. The CDR3 protein is CASSPPAGTGTNEQFF. The DNA for the CDR3 is TGCGCCAGCAGCCCTCCAGCCGGGACAGGGACCAATGAGCAGTTCTTC.

This clone appeared a few times. The chain has TRBV5-4 and TRBJ1-2; 7 bases are shared with TRBD1. CDR3 length: 14 amino acids. Losses at the gene ends were 4 bases for V and 2 bases for J; bases not matched to a gene: 5. Germline CDR1 reads SGHNT; CDR2 reads YYREEE (reference sequence). The CDR3 protein is CASSPPGQNYGYTF. DNA of the CDR3: TGTGCCAGCAGCCCCCCGGGACAGAACTATGGCTACACCTTC.

The chain has TRBV5-4 and TRBJ2-5, with 13 nucleotides matching TRBD2. The DNA end favors TRBJ2-7, so the J call may be wrong. This CDR3 is built from 14 residues. The germline gives CDR1 SGHNT, CDR2 YYREEE (reference sequence). CDR3 sequence: CASSQGLAGLEQYF. The CDR3 DNA sequence: TGTGCCAGCAGTCAGGGACTAGCGGGACTCGAGCAGTACTTC.

CDR3 bases: TGTGCCAGCAGTGAAGTGCCAGGGCCCTACGAGCAGTACTTC. Its translation: CASSEVPGPYEQYF. V is TRBV6-1 and J is TRBJ2-7; D possibly corresponds to TRBD1 (5 bases). The CDR3 extends over 14 amino acids. The germline V gene has CDR1 MNHNS and CDR2 SASEGT. The ends were cut back, 1 base at V and 2 bases at J, with 9 bases in the middle.

This chain uses TRBV25-1 with TRBJ1-1; no firm D call. The CDR3 has 13 amino acids. The V gene lost 3 bases and the J gene lost 4 bases, with 9 bases spanning the gap. Germline V gives CDR1 MGHDK, CDR2 SYGVNS. The CDR3 loop is CASSDGPSTEAFF. In DNA form, the CDR3 reads TGTGCCAGCAGTGATGGCCCTAGCACTGAAGCTTTCTTT.

The chain employs TRBV18 and TRBJ2-5; a weak D match, TRBD2 (5 bases). Germline V gene lookup returns CDR1 KGHSH and CDR2 LQKENI. V dropped 3 bases and J dropped 5 bases, with 13 bases sitting between them. The CDR3 has 14 residues. The CDR3 loop reads CASSPPASLETQYF. DNA for the CDR3: TGTGCCAGCTCACCCCCCGCTAGCCTGGAGACCCAGTACTTC.

This rearrangement joins TRBV19 to TRBJ2-7; D possibly corresponds to TRBD2 (6 bases). Germline loops: CDR1 LNHDA, CDR2 SQIVND (reference sequence). Trimming pared 3 bases from V and 3 bases from J, leaving 12 bases between. This CDR3 region has 14 residues. The CDR3 here is CASSMEGRNYEQYF. In nucleotides, the CDR3 is TGTGCCAGTAGTATGGAGGGCAGGAACTACGAGCAGTACTTC.

The CDR3 sequence: CASSFTGGTHDEQFF. The CDR3 coding sequence is TGTGCCAGCAGCTTTACGGGAGGGACCCACGATGAGCAGTTCTTC. The chain carries TRBV7-9 and TRBJ2-1, with TRBD2 identical over 8 bases. V was clipped by 3 bases and J by 8 bases; unmatched bases: 9. The length of the CDR3 is 15 residues. Germline V CDR1 and CDR2: SEHNR, FQNEAQ (reference sequence).

This clone was counted a few times. The V call is TRBV6-4, the J call TRBJ2-3; 9 bases fit TRBD1. CDR1 is MRHNA, CDR2 SNTAGT, per germline. The CDR3 loop spans 14 amino acids. With V trimmed by 8 bases and J by 6 bases, 9 bases remained unmatched. The CDR3 coding sequence is TGTGCCAGCTCTCGGACAGGGGACGTGGATACGCAGTATTTT. It codes for CASSRTGDVDTQYF.

This chain joins TRBV11-3 and TRBJ2-7; 13 nucleotides match TRBD2. With V trimmed by 5 bases and J by 0 bases, 4 bases remained unmatched. The germline V gene has CDR1 SGHNT and CDR2 YENEEA. The CDR3 covers 16 residues. DNA for the CDR3: TGTGCCAGCAGCCCCTGGACTAGCGGGGGCTCCTACGAGCAGTACTTC. As protein: CASSPWTSGGSYEQYF.

CDR3 sequence: CASSQGGLAEYNEQFF. CDR3 coding DNA: TGTGCCAGCAGCCAAGGGGGACTAGCGGAGTACAATGAGCAGTTCTTC. The gene calls are TRBV4-2 and TRBJ2-1; TRBD2 agrees at 11 bases. CDR3 size: 16 residues. Germline V gives CDR1 LGHNA, CDR2 YNFKEQ. J gave up 4 bases and V 1 base, and 3 bases lay outside the gene matches.